The rows below give T cell receptor beta chains drawn from one sample of a study of cytomegalovirus exposure and HLA in healthy donors. The repertoire was sequenced with immunoSEQ multiplex PCR; TCRdb's copy has only in-frame clones and lacks some. The repertoire holds some 150,000 clones, with approximately 84% as singletons. Sequenced: PBMCs. The receptors shown here come from a woman between 45 and 60 years old in good health and CMV-seropositive. The CDR3 runs from the conserved cysteine through the conserved F or W. Fields, in order: J gene, clone size, D gene, V gene, CDR3 protein, CDR3 DNA. A D gene is named only where the DNA matches it firmly. A row's size may be missing; if present it is once, few, many or a size class.

TRBJ1-6,few,-,TRBV6-1,CASSEQAFFNSPLHF,TGTGCCAGCAGTGAACAGGCTTTCTTCAATTCACCCCTCCACTTT
TRBJ2-3,-,TRBD1,TRBV18,CASSLRQGATDTQYF,TGTGCCAGCTCGCTGAGACAGGGGGCCACAGATACGCAGTATTTT
TRBJ1-3,-,TRBD1,TRBV7-2,CASSLDRAGNTIYF,TGTGCCAGCAGTTTGGACAGGGCCGGAAACACCATATATTTT
TRBJ1-2,-,-,TRBV29-1,CSVDGFLGYTF,TGCAGCGTTGACGGGTTTCTGGGCTACACCTTC
TRBJ2-5,-,TRBD1,TRBV6-5,CASSYSDRDQETQYF,TGTGCCAGCAGTTACTCGGACAGGGACCAAGAGACCCAGTACTTC
TRBJ2-1,-,TRBD2,TRBV4-2,CASSQGELAGAAYNEQFF,TGTGCCAGCAGCCAAGGAGAACTAGCGGGAGCGGCCTACAATGAGCAGTTCTTC
TRBJ2-7,-,TRBD2,TRBV2,CASSEALAGVYEQYF,TGTGCCAGCAGTGAAGCTTTAGCGGGGGTCTACGAGCAGTACTTC
TRBJ1-2,-,TRBD1,TRBV5-4,CASSRGQGTGGYTF,TGTGCCAGCAGCCGAGGACAGGGCACGGGTGGCTACACCTTC
TRBJ1-1,-,-,TRBV6-4,CASSGGGTEAFF,TGTGCCAGCAGCGGAGGAGGCACTGAAGCTTTCTTT
TRBJ2-1,-,-,TRBV6-6,CASSSRQKSSYNEQFF,TGTGCCAGCAGTTCTCGACAGAAAAGCTCCTACAATGAGCAGTTCTTC
TRBJ1-1,-,-,TRBV7-2,CASRPMGSPEAFF,TGTGCCAGCAGACCGATGGGGAGTCCTGAAGCTTTCTTT
TRBJ2-1,-,-,TRBV19,CASSMGQKEQFF,TGTGCCAGTAGTATGGGACAAAAGGAGCAGTTCTTC
TRBJ2-1,-,TRBD2,TRBV27,CASSFRGRALYEQFF,TGTGCCAGCAGTTTTCGCGGGAGGGCCCTATATGAGCAGTTCTTC
TRBJ2-1,-,-,TRBV7-2,CASSLVYGNNEQFF,TGTGCCAGCAGCTTAGTCTACGGGAACAATGAGCAGTTCTTC
TRBJ2-2,-,-,TRBV13,CASSLNQGRYRAGELFF,TGTGCCAGCAGCTTAAATCAGGGAAGATATCGTGCCGGGGAGCTGTTTTTT
TRBJ2-5,-,TRBD1,TRBV28,CASSFRDRVWETQYF,TGTGCCAGCAGTTTCCGGGACAGGGTGTGGGAGACCCAGTACTTC
TRBJ2-6,-,-,TRBV9,CASSPMRAGANVLTF,TGTGCCAGCAGCCCCATGAGGGCTGGGGCCAACGTCCTGACTTTC
TRBJ2-7,-,-,TRBV19,CASGPGQVPEQYF,TGTGCCAGTGGACCGGGACAAGTCCCCGAGCAGTACTTC
TRBJ2-3,-,TRBD1,TRBV19,CASSITGTEDTDTQYF,TGTGCCAGTAGTATTACAGGGACAGAGGACACAGATACGCAGTATTTT
TRBJ1-5,once,-,TRBV7-2,CASSLASGRKDQPQHF,TGTGCCAGCAGCTTAGCATCAGGGAGGAAAGATCAGCCCCAGCATTTT
TRBJ1-3,-,-,TRBV11-2,CASSLDSNTIYF,TGTGCCAGCAGCTTAGATTCGAACACCATATATTTT
TRBJ2-7,-,TRBD1,TRBV5-4,CASSSRDRVNEQYF,TGTGCCAGCAGCTCCCGGGACAGGGTGAACGAGCAGTACTTC
TRBJ1-2,-,-,TRBV7-3,CASSLIPGVTNYGYTF,TGTGCCAGCAGCTTAATACCCGGGGTGACCAACTATGGCTACACCTTC
TRBJ2-1,-,TRBD1,TRBV7-3,CASSAGQGANEQFF,TGTGCCAGCAGCGCTGGACAGGGGGCGAATGAGCAGTTCTTC
TRBJ2-7,-,TRBD2,TRBV7-2,CASSRVWRGSYEQYF,TGTGCCAGCAGCCGTGTCTGGCGGGGGTCCTACGAGCAGTACTTC
TRBJ1-1,-,-,TRBV28,CASSLTGWASTEAFF,TGTGCCAGCAGTTTAACAGGGTGGGCTTCCACTGAAGCTTTCTTT